A single sample gave rise to the 8 T cell receptor beta chains below, sequenced in a study of technical replicates of blood from four donors. Sequencing used immunoSEQ multiplex PCR; TCRdb keeps in-frame clones, though not all of them. This sample has tens of thousands of clones, with 85% to 90% found just once. Sequencing was done on a sample of PBMCs. These receptors were collected from a human donor in good health. Some clones in this sample may be carry-over from other donors' samples.

This chain joins TRBV27 and TRBJ1-2; no clear D gene. CDR1 and CDR2 (germline): MNHEY, SMNVEV (reference sequence). This CDR3 region has 11 residues. V was clipped by 9 bases and J by 4 bases, with 9 bases between them. CDR3 region: CARPRGYGYTF. CDR3 bases: TGTGCCAGACCCCGGGGCTATGGCTACACCTTC.

The chain recombines TRBV7-6 with TRBJ1-1; a weak D match, TRBD1 (5 bases). This CDR3 spans 15 amino acids. Looked up from germline, CDR1 is SGHVS and CDR2 is FNYEAQ. V lost 5 bases, J lost 4 bases, and 17 bases lay in between. CDR3 bases: TGTGCCAGCAGCCCCGGGGGACGGTTGGCCACTGAAGCTTTCTTT. Its translation is CASSPGGRLATEAFF.

The genes are TRBV19 and TRBJ2-7; 9 bases line up with TRBD2. The germline V gene encodes CDR1 LNHDA and CDR2 SQIVND (reference sequence). Trimming removed 5 bases from V and 2 bases from J; junction bases left unmatched: 1. The CDR3 length is 13 residues. Here the CDR3 reads CASSAGGPYEQYF. The DNA for the CDR3 is TGTGCCAGTAGTGCGGGAGGGCCCTACGAGCAGTACTTC.

V gene TRBV13 combines with J gene TRBJ1-1, with D possibly matching TRBD1 (6 bases). The germline V gene encodes CDR1 PRHDT and CDR2 FYEKMQ (reference sequence). The CDR3 consists of 13 residues. V shed 3 bases and J shed 7 bases, with 12 bases lying between them. CDR3: CASSLGAVGEAFF. As DNA, the CDR3 is TGTGCCAGCAGCTTGGGGGCAGTTGGTGAAGCTTTCTTT.

This chain joins TRBV11-2 and TRBJ2-3; D uncertain. Germline CDR1 is SGHAT and CDR2 is FQNNGV. This CDR3 is 15 amino acids long. Trimming took 0 bases from V and 5 from J, leaving 12 bases between them. As DNA, the CDR3 is TGTGCCAGCAGCTTAGACGCAGGTTCTGGAGATACGCAGTATTTT. This encodes CASSLDAGSGDTQYF. The variable domain in full, with the rest retrieved from reference TRBV11-2 and TRBJ2-3, is EAGVAQSPRYKIIEKRQSVAFWCNPISGHATLYWYQQILGQGPKLLIQFQNNGVVDDSQLPKDRFSAERLKGVDSTLKIQPAKLEDSAVYLCASSLDAGSGDTQYFGPGTRLTVL.

Notes on this clone: Distinct nucleotide sequences in the sample also encode this CDR3. The V call is TRBV5-1, the J call TRBJ2-1, with D possibly TRBD2 on 6 matching bases. Looked up from germline, CDR1 is SGHRS and CDR2 is YFSETQ. The CDR3 is 14 amino acids. The germline V and J ends were trimmed by 4 bases and 2 bases, with 10 bases remaining between them. CDR3 loop: CASSLSGAYNEQFF. The CDR3, as DNA: TGCGCCAGCAGCCTTAGCGGAGCCTACAATGAGCAGTTCTTC.

This clone came up once. The chain carries TRBV5-5 and TRBJ2-7; the D gene is possibly TRBD1 (6 bases). This CDR3 spans 14 amino acids. Germline lookup yields CDR1 SGHKS and CDR2 YYEKEE (reference sequence). V was trimmed by 2 bases and J by 4 bases, leaving 13 bases between them. In nucleotides, the CDR3 is TGTGCCAGCAGCTTCCCCGACAGGATTTACGAGCAGTACTTC. It encodes CASSFPDRIYEQYF. The whole variable domain, remainder taken from reference TRBV5-5 and TRBJ2-7, is DAGVTQSPTHLIKTRGQQVTLRCSPISGHKSVSWYQQVLGQGPQFIFQYYEKEERGRGNFPDRFSARQFPNYSSELNVNALLLGDSALYLCASSFPDRIYEQYFGPGTRLTVT.

The chain recombines TRBV5-1 with TRBJ2-1; D is perhaps TRBD1 (6 bases). There are 13 residues in the CDR3. Between the trimmed V and J ends, which lost 5 bases and 1 base, there was a span of 7 bases. The V gene's germline CDR1 is SGHRS and CDR2 YFSETQ. In DNA, the CDR3 is TGCGCCAGCAGACAGGGTTCCTACAATGAGCAGTTCTTC. This codes for CASRQGSYNEQFF.